This T cell receptor (beta chain) is from a study of radiotherapy plus CTLA-4 blockade in lung cancer. Study results and limitations: Blood-borne expansion of tumor-derived TCR clones followed radiotherapy plus ipilimumab.

Profiling relied on immunoSEQ multiplex PCR, and the TCRdb table lists in-frame clones only, not all of them. The top ten hold 9.5% to 10% of the sample, which has 70,000 to 85,000 clones, just under 75% seen once. Regarding this clone: Its antigen is still unknown.

The TCR sequence derives from a human donor with non-small cell lung cancer whose response to radiotherapy plus ipilimumab could not be evaluated. The specimen was peripheral blood, collected from a patient treated with radiotherapy plus ipilimumab.

The CDR3: CASSWGQGAAYEQYF. CDR3 nucleotide sequence: TGTGCCAGCAGCTGGGGACAGGGGGCAGCCTACGAGCAGTACTTC. The J gene is TRBJ2-7, the V gene TRBV5-4, with TRBD1 matching 12 bases. This CDR3 is 15 amino acids long. V was pared by 3 bases and J by 2 bases, with 3 bases of the junction left unmatched. Germline CDR1 reads SGHNT; CDR2 reads YYREEE (reference sequence).